The 27 T cell receptor beta chains below all came from one sample that was sequenced in a study of blood T cell repertoires in COVID-19. TCRdb's copy holds only in-frame clones and misses some; the assay was immunoSEQ multiplex PCR. This table holds about 200,000 clones, around nine tenths found once. The material sequenced was peripheral blood. The receptors were gathered from a man in his 60s with acute or convalescent COVID-19.

The table lists this clone with a few counts. The chain combines TRBV13 with TRBJ2-7; D remains ambiguous. Germline-derived CDR1 and CDR2 are PRHDT and FYEKMQ (reference sequence). Trimming removed 1 base at V and 2 bases at J, with 12 bases between. The CDR3 sequence is 15 residues long. This CDR3 reads CASSLDGSSPYEQYF. As DNA, the CDR3 is TGTGCCAGCAGCTTAGACGGGTCTTCCCCCTACGAGCAGTACTTC.

The chain links TRBV18 to TRBJ2-5, with TRBD1 identical over 9 bases. CDR1 is KGHSH and CDR2 is LQKENI in the germline V gene. The CDR3 runs to 12 residues. J lost 4 bases, V lost 8 bases, and 2 bases had no gene match. CDR3 amino acids: CASRGQGETQYF. Here the CDR3 DNA reads TGTGCCAGCCGGGGACAGGGAGAGACCCAGTACTTC. The full variable domain, with the rest looked up from reference TRBV18 and TRBJ2-5, is NAGVMQNPRHLVRRRGQEARLRCSPMKGHSHVYWYRQLPEEGLKFMVYLQKENIIDESGMPKERFSAEFPKEGPSILRIQQVVRGDSAAYFCASRGQGETQYFGPGTRLLVL.

The chain has TRBV25-1 and TRBJ2-7; 10 nucleotides match TRBD1. Germline V CDR1 and CDR2: MGHDK, SYGVNS. This CDR3 is built from 15 residues. Germline trimming cut 3 bases from V and 2 bases from J; bases unmatched to any gene: 4. The CDR3 loop is CASSDLGTGAYEQYF. The DNA of the CDR3 is TGTGCCAGCAGTGATTTGGGGACAGGGGCCTACGAGCAGTACTTC.

J is TRBJ1-1 and V is TRBV5-1, with a weak D call TRBD1 (5 bases). The CDR3 contains 16 residues. V was cut by 2 bases and J by 0 bases, with 14 bases left in between. CDR1 is SGHRS and CDR2 is YFSETQ in the germline V gene. DNA for the CDR3: TGCGCCAGCAGCTTCTATGAACAGGCCTTGAACACTGAAGCTTTCTTT. It yields the protein CASSFYEQALNTEAFF.

The chain has TRBV5-1 and TRBJ2-1; 7 nucleotides line up with TRBD1. The germline CDR1 and CDR2 sequences are SGHRS and YFSETQ. This CDR3 contains 18 residues. The V and J ends lost 0 bases and 0 bases, in that order; junction bases with no gene match: 9. CDR3 in amino acids: CASSLDDRVLGSYNEQFF. CDR3 bases: TGCGCCAGCAGCTTGGACGACAGGGTTTTGGGCTCCTACAATGAGCAGTTCTTC.

The rearrangement joins TRBV10-2 to TRBJ2-3; unclear D gene. The V and J ends lost 10 bases and 5 bases respectively, with 13 bases between them. The CDR3 extends over 12 amino acids. CDR1 and CDR2 from the germline V gene are WSHSY and SAAADI. CDR3 sequence reads: CATRWSGDTQYF. The DNA for the CDR3 is TGCGCCACCCGTTGGTCGGGAGATACGCAGTATTTT.

This clone showed up just a few times. The chain couples TRBV7-2 to TRBJ2-2; D perhaps matches TRBD2 (5 bases). CDR3 length: 16 amino acids. The V end was cut by 5 bases, the J end by 4 bases, with 17 bases between. Germline CDR1 is SGHTA and CDR2 is FQGNSA. The CDR3 DNA reads as TGTGCCAGCAGCCCTAGTGGTCTAGCCTCCACCGGGGAGCTGTTTTTT. The encoded protein is CASSPSGLASTGELFF.

The J gene is TRBJ2-1, the V gene TRBV27; no clear D gene. Trimming stripped 8 bases from V and 4 bases from J, with 6 bases between. Germline V CDR1 and CDR2: MNHEY, SMNVEV (reference sequence). The CDR3 consists of 11 residues. CDR3 in amino acids: CASVGYNEQFF. The CDR3, as DNA: TGTGCCAGCGTCGGGTACAATGAGCAGTTCTTC.

The table lists this clone with a few counts. The gene calls are TRBV6-5 and TRBJ1-2; TRBD1 matches at 8 bases. CDR3 length equals 14 residues. The junction had 10 bases not matched to a gene; V was cut back by 6 bases and J by 7 bases. The germline V gene has CDR1 MNHEY and CDR2 SVGAGI. Here the CDR3 reads CASRVPQGAGGYTF. In DNA, the CDR3 is TGTGCCAGCAGGGTACCGCAGGGGGCTGGTGGCTACACCTTC.

The chain employs TRBV6-2 or TRBV6-3 and TRBJ2-7, with 7 nucleotides matching TRBD1. Unmatched junction bases numbered 4, after V lost 2 bases and J lost 3 bases. CDR1 and CDR2 (germline): MNHEY, SVGEGT. This CDR3 contains 14 residues. CDR3 DNA sequence: TGTGCCAGCAGTTACAACCGACAGGGCTACGAGCAGTACTTC. Protein: CASSYNRQGYEQYF.

The chain couples TRBV18 to TRBJ2-5; the D gene is possibly TRBD1 (6 bases). This CDR3 spans 18 amino acids. The germline gives CDR1 KGHSH, CDR2 LQKENI. The germline V and J ends were trimmed by 7 bases and 2 bases, with 26 bases remaining between them. The CDR3 coding sequence is TGTGCCAGCTTAACCTACTCTGATCCGGGACAATTACAAGAGACCCAGTACTTC. As protein: CASLTYSDPGQLQETQYF.

The chain employs TRBV6-5 and TRBJ1-6, with 10 positions matching TRBD1. The CDR3 contains 15 residues. Germline trimming cut 0 bases from V and 10 bases from J; bases unmatched to any gene: 3. CDR1 and CDR2 (germline): MNHEY, SVGAGI. The CDR3 DNA is TGTGCCAGCAGTTACTCGACAGGGGGCCCGTCACCCCTCCACTTT. This gives the protein CASSYSTGGPSPLHF.

This chain uses TRBV27 with TRBJ1-4; TRBD1 matches at 9 bases. This CDR3 is built from 14 residues. V lost 2 bases, J lost 9 bases, and 4 bases stayed unmatched. From germline, CDR1 is MNHEY and CDR2 SMNVEV (reference sequence). For the CDR3, the DNA is TGTGCCAGCAGTTTAGGGGACAGGGTTAAAAAACTGTTTTTT. Translated, it gives CASSLGDRVKKLFF.

A few counts support this clone. The gene calls are TRBV28 and TRBJ1-1; 10 bases map to TRBD1. Germline V lookup: CDR1 MDHEN, CDR2 SYDVKM. This CDR3 comprises 15 residues. V trimming: 6 bases; J trimming: 4 bases; junction bases outside the gene matches: 8. Here the CDR3 reads CASRSTGGAVTEAFF. CDR3 bases: TGTGCCAGCAGGTCGACAGGGGGCGCGGTCACTGAAGCTTTCTTT. Supplemented by reference TRBV28 and TRBJ1-1, the full variable domain reads DVKVTQSSRYLVKRTGEKVFLECVQDMDHENMFWYRQDPGLGLRLIYFSYDVKMKEKGDIPEGYSVSREKKERFSLILESASTNQTSMYLCASRSTGGAVTEAFFGQGTRLTVV.

The chain has TRBV3-1 (or the pseudogene TRBV3-2) and TRBJ2-7; 10 bases align to TRBD1. The CDR3 runs to 15 residues. Germline assignment: CDR1 LGHDT and CDR2 YNNKEL (reference sequence). V shed 4 bases, J shed 2 bases, and the junction held 5 bases outside the gene matches. The CDR3 protein is CASSPSGQGTYEQYF. DNA of the CDR3: TGTGCCAGCAGCCCCTCGGGACAGGGGACCTACGAGCAGTACTTC.

The chain uses TRBV19 and TRBJ2-3, with 9 bases identical to TRBD2. The CDR3 sequence is 16 residues long. J lost 4 bases, V lost 0 bases, and 5 bases had no gene match. Germline CDR1 is LNHDA and CDR2 is SQIVND (reference sequence). The CDR3 bases are TGTGCCAGTAGTATAGATGGCGGGGGGGCCCCAGATACGCAGTATTTT. Its translation: CASSIDGGGAPDTQYF.

The V and J genes are TRBV19 and TRBJ2-1; TRBD1 aligns across 7 bases. This CDR3 spans 12 amino acids. Trimming took 5 bases from V and 15 from J; bases not matched to a gene: 10. CDR1 and CDR2 (germline): LNHDA, SQIVND (reference sequence). In DNA form, the CDR3 reads TGTGCCAGTAGTCCAAACAGGGGCCTACGGTTCTTC. Amino acid sequence: CASSPNRGLRFF.

This chain links TRBV5-1 with TRBJ2-7, with 7 bases lining up with TRBD1. V lost 5 bases and J lost 2; bases outside the gene matches: 13. Germline CDR1 is SGHRS and CDR2 is YFSETQ. The CDR3 has 16 residues. CDR3 residues: CASSQTGDSWAYEQYF. The CDR3, as DNA: TGCGCCAGCAGTCAAACCGGGGACAGTTGGGCCTACGAGCAGTACTTC.

The genes are TRBV19 and TRBJ2-3; weak D call: TRBD1 (6 bases). Trimming pared 7 bases from V and 4 bases from J, leaving 24 bases between. The CDR3 runs 17 residues. CDR1 is LNHDA and CDR2 is SQIVND in the germline V gene (reference sequence). The CDR3 coding sequence is TGTGCCAGTACCCGAGGGGGAGACCGTTCCAGCCCAGATACGCAGTATTTT. Protein sequence: CASTRGGDRSSPDTQYF. Complete variable domain (other parts from reference TRBV19 and TRBJ2-3): DGGITQSPKYLFRKEGQNVTLSCEQNLNHDAMYWYRQDPGQGLRLIYYSQIVNDFQKGDIAEGYSVSREKKESFPLTVTSAQKNPTAFYLCASTRGGDRSSPDTQYFGPGTRLTVL.

J is TRBJ1-2 and V is TRBV7-3; 9 bases match TRBD1. CDR3 size: 15 residues. CDR1 is SGHTA and CDR2 is FQGTGA in the germline V gene. After removal of 4 bases from V and 6 bases from J, the junction contained 9 bases not matched to a gene. The CDR3 loop reads CASSYRGLEQDGYTF. The DNA for the CDR3 is TGTGCCAGCAGCTACAGGGGGCTAGAGCAAGATGGCTACACCTTC.

This chain uses TRBV12-3 or TRBV12-4 with TRBJ1-6; D not resolved. Trimming removed 10 bases from V and 10 bases from J, with 17 bases in between. This CDR3 is built from 13 residues. The CDR3 DNA follows: TGTGCCACTCGCGGCGGGGAGCGGTCACCCCTCCACTTT. It translates to CATRGGERSPLHF.

The chain uses TRBV11-3 and TRBJ2-1; maybe TRBD2 (5 bases). Germline CDR1 is SGHNT and CDR2 is YENEEA. CDR3 size: 14 residues. The V gene lost 4 bases and the J gene lost 2 bases, with 9 bases spanning the gap. In nucleotides, the CDR3 is TGTGCCAGCAGCTCCCCCGGGGCCTACAATGAGCAGTTCTTC. Translation gives CASSSPGAYNEQFF.

The rearrangement uses TRBV3-1 (or the pseudogene TRBV3-2) and TRBJ2-7; perhaps TRBD2 as D (6 bases). V dropped 4 bases and J dropped 1 base, with 20 bases sitting between them. CDR3 size: 17 residues. The V gene's germline CDR1 is LGHDT and CDR2 YNNKEL (reference sequence). CDR3 protein: CASSRTPTSSVSYEQYF. CDR3 nucleotide sequence: TGTGCCAGCAGCCGAACTCCCACTAGCTCGGTTTCCTACGAGCAGTACTTC.

This chain connects TRBV5-1 to TRBJ1-5; no clear D. From germline, CDR1 is SGHRS and CDR2 YFSETQ. The CDR3 sequence is 15 residues long. Deletions cut 4 bases from V and 2 bases from J, with 13 bases between. The CDR3 reads CASSPGSAGNQPQHF. The CDR3 region has the DNA TGCGCCAGCAGCCCGGGGTCTGCTGGCAATCAGCCCCAGCATTTT.

The CDR3 protein is CASSRKTRGSVFTEAFF. In DNA, the CDR3 is TGCGCCAGCAGCCGAAAGACCCGAGGCTCGGTGTTCACTGAAGCTTTCTTT. The chain has TRBV5-1 and TRBJ1-1; D gene unclear. CDR3 length: 17 amino acids. V lost 4 bases, J lost 4 bases, and 23 bases lay in between. CDR1 and CDR2 from the germline V gene are SGHRS and YFSETQ.

The rearrangement joins TRBV7-9 to TRBJ2-5; 14 positions match TRBD2. Unmatched junction bases numbered 12, after V lost 5 bases and J lost 4 bases. The germline gives CDR1 SEHNR, CDR2 FQNEAQ (reference sequence). The CDR3 loop spans 18 amino acids. CDR3 sequence (DNA): TGTGCCAGCAGCCCAGGTGGGACTAGCGGGGGCCTCCTAGAGACCCAGTACTTC. Its translation: CASSPGGTSGGLLETQYF.

The chain has TRBV19 and TRBJ1-3, with unresolved D. The CDR3 spans 14 residues. Looked up from germline, CDR1 is LNHDA and CDR2 is SQIVND (reference sequence). The V and J ends lost 7 bases and 0 bases respectively, with 10 bases between them. The CDR3 sequence is CASTRESSGNTIYF. CDR3 coding DNA: TGTGCCAGTACCCGGGAGAGCTCTGGAAACACCATATATTTT.